The 32 T cell receptor beta chains below were found in one sample sequenced in a study of regulatory T cells in long-lasting Graves disease. iRepertoire HTBI primers and Arm-PCR of CDR3 regions built TCR beta libraries. A single record per CDR3 protein comes from TCRdb applying MiXCR to the multiplex PCR reads. Of around 450,000 distinct CDR3 sequences detected, about 15% appear once; the ten largest clones hold 15% to 20%. Time point in this sample: newly diagnosed GD, antithyroid drugs for less than 3 months. PBMC RNA served as the TCR library source. The sample was also linked to a second study, of T cells in Graves' hyperthyroidism and ophthalmopathy.

Sequenced material: peripheral blood mononuclear cells (PBMCs), taken at new diagnosis, from a patient treated with antithyroid drugs. Every receptor here comes from a woman aged 25 to 39 with Graves disease.

V gene TRBV6-2 or TRBV6-3 combines with J gene TRBJ2-1; no clear D gene. Germline V gene lookup returns CDR1 MNHEY and CDR2 SVGEGT. The CDR3 loop spans 13 amino acids. Trimming cost V 11 bases and J 4 bases, with 15 bases left between them. Written as DNA, the CDR3 is TGTGCCGGTGGGATAAGGCCATACAATGAGCAGTTCTTC. This gives the protein CAGGIRPYNEQFF.

In this sample, this clonotype turned up many times. The chain employs TRBV3-1 and TRBJ2-7; perhaps TRBD2 as D (6 bases). CDR3 length: 15 amino acids. Between the trimmed V and J ends, which lost 5 bases and 3 bases, there was a span of 17 bases. The germline gives CDR1 LGHDT, CDR2 YNNKEL (reference sequence). The CDR3 nucleotides read TGTGCCAGCAGCTCCGCGGGGACCGCTTACTACGAGCAGTACTTC. It encodes CASSSAGTAYYEQYF.

This clonotype showed up just a few times. The chain combines TRBV29-1 with TRBJ2-7; either TRBD1 or TRBD2 may supply D (5 bases each). The germline V gene has CDR1 SQVTM and CDR2 ANQGSEA. This CDR3 spans 13 amino acids. The V end lost 1 base, the J end lost 0 bases, and 7 bases lay between the germline ends. The CDR3 sequence: CSVEGDPSYEQYF. CDR3 nucleotides: TGCAGCGTTGAAGGGGACCCCTCCTACGAGCAGTACTTC.

The sample holds a few counts of this clonotype. The chain combines TRBV24-1 with TRBJ2-1; perhaps TRBD2 as D (5 bases). The V gene lost 2 bases and the J gene lost 4 bases, with 14 bases spanning the gap. CDR3 length equals 16 residues. CDR1 is KGHDR, CDR2 SFDVKD, per germline. The CDR3 reads CATSDSGRGNYNEQFF. The CDR3 DNA follows: TGTGCCACCAGTGATTCTGGGAGAGGGAATTACAATGAGCAGTTCTTC.

Ten or more counts support this clonotype. The rearrangement joins TRBV2 to TRBJ2-3; D may be TRBD1 (6 bases). V was pared by 5 bases and J by 2 bases, with 17 bases between. The CDR3 totals 16 residues. Germline assignment: CDR1 SNHLY and CDR2 FYNNEI. DNA of the CDR3: TGTGCCAGCAGTAAAGGGGGACCAGGGTTCACAGATACGCAGTATTTT. Translated, it gives CASSKGGPGFTDTQYF.

This clonotype was found a few times. The genes are TRBV6-2 or TRBV6-3 and TRBJ1-6, with a weak D call TRBD1 (5 bases). The length of the CDR3 is 14 residues. CDR1 and CDR2 (germline): MNHEY, SVGEGT. Trimming shortened V by 6 bases and J by 5 bases, and 11 bases separated the two germline ends. The CDR3 region has the DNA TGTGCCAGCAGCGCGGGACCGCATAATTCACCCCTCCACTTT. Protein: CASSAGPHNSPLHF.

The sample holds many counts of this clonotype. The chain combines TRBV6-2 or TRBV6-3 with TRBJ2-3; D perhaps matches TRBD1 (5 bases). Trimming removed 4 bases from V and 5 bases from J, with 16 bases in between. The length of the CDR3 is 15 residues. The germline CDR1 and CDR2 sequences are MNHEY and SVGEGT. Here the CDR3 reads CASSSTDKVGDTQYF. The CDR3 DNA follows: TGTGCCAGCAGTTCCACGGACAAGGTTGGAGATACGCAGTATTTT.

This clonotype was detected many times. V is TRBV20-1 and J is TRBJ1-5; D is perhaps TRBD1 (5 bases). CDR1 and CDR2 (germline): DFQATT, SNEGSKA (reference sequence). The V end lost 5 bases, the J end lost 2 bases, and 13 bases lay between the germline ends. There are 14 residues in the CDR3. The chain's CDR3 is CSAGGGMGNQPQHF. In DNA form, the CDR3 reads TGCAGTGCTGGGGGGGGGATGGGCAATCAGCCCCAGCATTTT.

This clonotype occurred many times. The CDR3 DNA reads as TGTGCCAGCAGCTCCGGGACAGAATACAATGAGCAGTTCTTC. Its translation is CASSSGTEYNEQFF. The chain links TRBV7-3 to TRBJ2-1; 7 bases match TRBD1. J lost 4 bases, V lost 4 bases, and 4 bases had no gene match. Per germline, CDR1 SGHTA and CDR2 FQGTGA. CDR3 length equals 14 residues.

This clonotype was observed a few times. The V and J genes are TRBV24-1 and TRBJ1-2; TRBD1 is a possible D gene (6 bases). The CDR3 spans 15 residues. V was clipped by 5 bases and J by 4 bases, with 16 bases between them. The germline V gene has CDR1 KGHDR and CDR2 SFDVKD. In nucleotides, the CDR3 is TGTGCCACCAGTGGTGGGACAAGCTCAGTCTATGGCTACACCTTC. It yields the protein CATSGGTSSVYGYTF.

This clonotype was counted ten times or more. The rearrangement links TRBV11-3 to TRBJ2-3; D gene uncertain. V was trimmed by 5 bases and J by 5 bases, leaving 8 bases between them. The CDR3 runs 12 residues. The germline V gene has CDR1 SGHNT and CDR2 YENEEA. The CDR3 region is CASSLGQDTQYF. The CDR3 DNA is TGTGCCAGCAGCCTAGGTCAAGATACGCAGTATTTT.

At least ten counts were recorded for this clonotype. The gene calls are TRBV7-9 and TRBJ2-3; TRBD2 might be the D (6 bases). Germline loops: CDR1 SEHNR, CDR2 FQNEAQ (reference sequence). This CDR3 has 13 residues. CDR3 region: CVGRLVGSDTQYF. The DNA for the CDR3 is TGTGTGGGGAGACTAGTTGGGTCAGATACGCAGTATTTT.

This clonotype was seen ten or more times. The chain is built from TRBV28 and TRBJ2-7; D remains ambiguous. CDR1 is MDHEN and CDR2 is SYDVKM in the germline V gene. V gave up 2 bases and J gave up 6 bases, with 14 bases separating them. This CDR3 has 14 residues. The CDR3 reads CASSLPMPSSEQYF. The CDR3 DNA follows: TGTGCCAGCAGTTTACCAATGCCATCGAGCGAGCAGTACTTC.

This clonotype was recorded at least ten times. The chain is built from TRBV7-9 and TRBJ2-3; possibly TRBD1 for D (6 bases). The germline CDR1 and CDR2 sequences are SEHNR and FQNEAQ (reference sequence). Trimming cost V 3 bases and J 5 bases, with 15 bases left between them. The CDR3 is 15 amino acids. CDR3 amino acids: CASSFRQAGRDTQYF. CDR3 DNA: TGTGCCAGCAGCTTCAGACAGGCCGGTCGAGATACGCAGTATTTT.

In regard to this clonotype: This CDR3 is missing its conserved last phenylalanine or tryptophan, likely due to a read error. The gene calls are TRBV9 and TRBJ1-1; no clear D. V lost 0 bases and J 2 bases, leaving 8 bases between the germline ends. CDR3 size: 14 residues. Germline-derived CDR1 and CDR2 are SGDLS and YYNGEE. The CDR3 sequence is CASSVGGSNTEAFL. CDR3 sequence (DNA): TGTGCCAGCAGCGTAGGAGGGTCTAACACTGAAGCTTTCCTT.

The J gene is TRBJ2-3, the V gene TRBV5-1; TRBD2 agrees at 8 bases. This CDR3 contains 17 residues. Trimming cost V 2 bases and J 0 bases; bases outside gene matches: 8. Germline CDR1 SGHRS, CDR2 YFSETQ. The CDR3 DNA sequence: TGCGCCAGCAGCTTTACCGGGGGGGGAACTAGCACAGATACGCAGTATTTT. This codes for CASSFTGGGTSTDTQYF.

Many counts were recorded for this clonotype. It may be a read error: a sequence one base away is much more abundant. J is TRBJ2-5 and V is TRBV20-1; 7 bases map to TRBD2. This CDR3 spans 13 amino acids. From germline, CDR1 is DFQATT and CDR2 SNEGSKA (reference sequence). CDR3 sequence (DNA): TGCAATGCTAGATTAGGGAGGGGAAAGACCCAGTACTTC. Encoded protein: CNARLGRGKTQYF.

The chain uses TRBV19 and TRBJ1-6; D is possibly TRBD1 (6 bases). The CDR3 is 14 residues long. Germline V gives CDR1 LNHDA, CDR2 SQIVND (reference sequence). V dropped 7 bases and J dropped 5 bases, with 12 bases sitting between them. CDR3 DNA: TGTGCCAGTAAAAGGGGGGCCGATAATTCACCCCTCCACTTT. It translates to CASKRGADNSPLHF.

The genes are TRBV20-1 and TRBJ2-3, with no clear D. This CDR3 contains 14 residues. With 3 bases removed from V and 5 bases from J, the gap between germline ends came to 15 bases. Per germline, CDR1 DFQATT and CDR2 SNEGSKA (reference sequence). CDR3: CSASPSLTGDTQYF. DNA for the CDR3: TGCAGTGCTAGTCCATCCTTAACGGGAGATACGCAGTATTTT.

This clonotype appeared many times. The V call is TRBV20-1, the J call TRBJ2-5, with TRBD1 matching over 8 bases. CDR3 length equals 14 residues. The germline V gene encodes CDR1 DFQATT and CDR2 SNEGSKA (reference sequence). V was pared by 1 base and J by 4 bases, with 5 bases of the junction left unmatched. The CDR3: CSARGTGFGETQYF. The CDR3 nucleotides read TGCAGTGCTAGAGGGACAGGGTTCGGAGAGACCCAGTACTTC.

The V call is TRBV7-3, the J call TRBJ1-4; tentatively, D is TRBD1 (5 bases). The V gene's germline CDR1 is SGHTA and CDR2 FQGTGA. V was clipped by 5 bases and J by 9 bases, with 13 bases between them. The CDR3 runs 13 residues. CDR3 in amino acids: CASSLTSGKKLFF. The CDR3 DNA is TGTGCCAGCAGCCTCACGTCAGGGAAAAAACTGTTTTTT.

Many counts were recorded for this clonotype. The chain links TRBV13 to TRBJ2-1; the match to TRBD2 covers 11 bases. This CDR3 region has 16 residues. CDR1 PRHDT and CDR2 FYEKMQ come from the germline V gene (reference sequence). V trimming: 0 bases; J trimming: 4 bases; junction bases outside the gene matches: 2. This CDR3 is CASSLGGTSGYNEQFF. CDR3 bases: TGTGCCAGCAGCTTAGGTGGGACTAGCGGATACAATGAGCAGTTCTTC.

The chain employs TRBV24-1 and TRBJ2-1; TRBD1 might be the D (5 bases). The CDR3 runs to 14 residues. Trimming took 3 bases from V and 2 from J, leaving 7 bases between them. Per the germline V gene, CDR1 is KGHDR and CDR2 is SFDVKD. The CDR3 DNA sequence: TGTGCCACCAGTGATAGGGGCACCTACAATGAGCAGTTCTTC. Protein sequence: CATSDRGTYNEQFF.

The gene calls are TRBV5-1 and TRBJ1-1, with D tentatively TRBD1 (5 bases). V lost 3 bases and J lost 8, with 8 bases in between. The CDR3 totals 11 residues. In germline, CDR1 is SGHRS, CDR2 YFSETQ. CDR3 in amino acids: CASSWGREAFF. CDR3 bases: TGCGCCAGCAGCTGGGGCAGAGAAGCTTTCTTT.

The chain uses TRBV29-1 and TRBJ2-1; 7 nucleotides line up with TRBD2. Germline V gives CDR1 SQVTM, CDR2 ANQGSEA. V dropped 6 bases and J dropped 1; count of bases not matched to a gene: 3. The CDR3 consists of 13 residues. This chain's CDR3 is CSVVSGSYNEQFF. CDR3 bases: TGCAGCGTCGTTAGCGGGTCCTACAATGAGCAGTTCTTC.

This clonotype was counted at least ten times. The chain has TRBV3-1 and TRBJ2-3; D gene ambiguous. This CDR3 has 13 residues. Germline assignment: CDR1 LGHDT and CDR2 YNNKEL (reference sequence). V gave up 4 bases and J gave up 6 bases, with 11 bases separating them. CDR3 sequence reads: CASSPLRSDTQYF. CDR3 coding DNA: TGTGCCAGCAGCCCCCTCCGGTCGGATACGCAGTATTTT.

This chain uses TRBV15 with TRBJ2-7; 10 positions match TRBD2. Germline V lookup: CDR1 LNHNV, CDR2 YYDKDF (reference sequence). J was trimmed by 3 bases and V by 0 bases; bases with no gene match: 2. The CDR3 runs to 15 residues. This chain's CDR3 is CATSRELAGSYEQYF. The CDR3 bases are TGTGCCACCAGCAGAGAACTAGCGGGGAGCTACGAGCAGTACTTC.

In this sample, this clonotype turned up many times. The chain is built from TRBV18 and TRBJ2-2; D is possibly TRBD2 (5 bases). Deletions cut 2 bases from V and 3 bases from J, with 16 bases between. This CDR3 has 17 amino acids. Germline values: CDR1 KGHSH, CDR2 LQKENI. Here the CDR3 DNA reads TGTGCCAGCTCACCAACCCCGAGGGTGACCTACACCGGGGAGCTGTTTTTT. Translation gives CASSPTPRVTYTGELFF.

This clonotype has at least ten counts. This chain links TRBV2 with TRBJ2-1; 7 bases map to TRBD1. The CDR3 is made up of 13 amino acids. Germline assignment: CDR1 SNHLY and CDR2 FYNNEI. The junction had 6 bases not matched to a gene; V was cut back by 7 bases and J by 6 bases. The CDR3 spells CASKGQLGNEQFF. The CDR3 DNA follows: TGTGCCAGCAAGGGACAGTTAGGCAATGAGCAGTTCTTC.

Only a few counts were recorded for this clonotype. This sequence joins TRBV6-5 and TRBJ2-7; D is undetermined. The CDR3 loop spans 15 amino acids. From germline, CDR1 is MNHEY and CDR2 SVGAGI. Deletions cut 0 bases from V and 2 bases from J, with 11 bases between. CDR3 coding DNA: TGTGCCAGCAGTTACTCGGGTCAAGGAACCTACGAGCAGTACTTC. Its protein product is CASSYSGQGTYEQYF.

The CDR3: CSARHQGLADYNEQFF. CDR3 DNA: TGCAGTGCTAGACACCAGGGACTAGCAGATTACAATGAGCAGTTCTTC. The rearrangement links TRBV20-1 to TRBJ2-1, with 9 bases identical to TRBD2. Trimming removed 2 bases from V and 4 bases from J; junction bases left unmatched: 9. The CDR3 totals 16 residues. Germline V CDR1 and CDR2: DFQATT, SNEGSKA (reference sequence).

This clonotype was seen a handful of times. This chain uses TRBV19 with TRBJ2-3, with D tentatively TRBD1 or TRBD2 (5 bases each). The V gene's germline CDR1 is LNHDA and CDR2 SQIVND (reference sequence). V lost 6 bases and J 6 bases, leaving 19 bases between the germline ends. This CDR3 contains 15 residues. CDR3 DNA: TGTGCCAGTAGCGTCCTTGGGGGAGTGGGCGATACGCAGTATTTT. It translates to CASSVLGGVGDTQYF.